These T cell receptor beta chains were read from a single sample in a study of blood T cell repertoires in COVID-19. Data came from immunoSEQ multiplex PCR; TCRdb stores just in-frame clones and leaves some out. In the table there are about 200,000 clones, 75% to 85% of which are singletons. The sequenced sample was PBMCs or T cells enriched from blood (not recorded which). The receptors were gathered from a woman aged 40 to 50 with acute COVID-19. CDR3s leave out the opening cysteine and the closing phenylalanine or tryptophan. Clone size is shown for a subset of rows, as once, few, many or a class of expanded clone.

v_call: TRBV29-1
clone_size: few
j_call: TRBJ1-1
cdr3_aa: SVKTGKHTEAF

v_call: TRBV2
clone_size: NA
j_call: TRBJ1-1
cdr3_aa: ASGTGLNTEAF

v_call: TRBV11-3
clone_size: NA
j_call: TRBJ1-1
cdr3_aa: ASSVTWNTEAF

v_call: TRBV28
clone_size: NA
j_call: TRBJ2-1
cdr3_aa: ASNLIAGANEQF

v_call: TRBV2
clone_size: once
j_call: TRBJ1-2
cdr3_aa: ASSESRGHGYT

v_call: TRBV6-4
clone_size: NA
j_call: TRBJ1-2
cdr3_aa: ASSPGTEPYGYT

v_call: TRBV5-5
clone_size: NA
j_call: TRBJ2-7
cdr3_aa: ASSLEVQVQGAGEQY

v_call: TRBV3-1/TRBV3-2
clone_size: NA
j_call: TRBJ1-1
cdr3_aa: ASSQGTGVNTEAF

v_call: TRBV19
clone_size: NA
j_call: TRBJ1-2
cdr3_aa: ASSISGNYGYT

v_call: TRBV10-3
clone_size: NA
j_call: TRBJ2-7
cdr3_aa: AISGVAGSYEQY

v_call: TRBV6-5
clone_size: few
j_call: TRBJ1-5
cdr3_aa: ASRGTDNQPQH

v_call: TRBV24-1
clone_size: NA
j_call: TRBJ1-1
cdr3_aa: ATSDPTGGDTEAF

v_call: TRBV28
clone_size: once
j_call: TRBJ1-3
cdr3_aa: ASSFAGNTIY

v_call: TRBV20-1
clone_size: few
j_call: TRBJ1-1
cdr3_aa: SASRWQLQYLNTEAF

v_call: TRBV5-4
clone_size: NA
j_call: TRBJ2-5
cdr3_aa: ASSLEVRDSEETQY

v_call: TRBV28
clone_size: NA
j_call: TRBJ1-2
cdr3_aa: ASRHDDRGPRGYT

v_call: TRBV28
clone_size: NA
j_call: TRBJ2-3
cdr3_aa: ASSDFRGFTDTQY

v_call: TRBV7-2
clone_size: NA
j_call: TRBJ2-5
cdr3_aa: ASSQGSGKAMTQY

v_call: TRBV27
clone_size: NA
j_call: TRBJ1-4
cdr3_aa: ASSPTGNNEKLF

v_call: TRBV14
clone_size: NA
j_call: TRBJ2-7
cdr3_aa: ASSQTGGPYEQY

v_call: TRBV2
clone_size: NA
j_call: TRBJ1-1
cdr3_aa: ASSVEDTEAF